Presented here are 10 T cell receptor beta chains from one specimen sequenced in a study of shared clonotypes between healthy human individuals. Naive CD8 cells, CD45RO-negative and positively selected for CCR7, excluded terminally differentiated effector memory CD45RA+ cells. Produced via immunoSEQ multiplex PCR; TCRdb's table is partial and in-frame only. The repertoire holds a few million clones, with 93% as singletons. Sequencing was carried out using naive CD8+ T cells from PBMCs. Every receptor here comes from a man aged 18 to 29 in good health. Some clones in this sample may be carry-over from other donors' samples.

The genes are TRBV27 and TRBJ2-1, with unresolved D. The germline gives CDR1 MNHEY, CDR2 SMNVEV (reference sequence). The CDR3 consists of 15 residues. Deletions cut 0 bases from V and 4 bases from J, with 10 bases between. The CDR3 nucleotides read TGTGCCAGCAGTTTATCGCCTGGTTTTTACAATGAGCAGTTCTTC. Translation: CASSLSPGFYNEQFF.

The chain combines TRBV11-2 with TRBJ1-3; TRBD1 might be the D (6 bases). Trimming cost V 6 bases and J 0 bases, with 15 bases left between them. This CDR3 spans 16 amino acids. CDR1 is SGHAT and CDR2 is FQNNGV in the germline V gene. The CDR3 DNA reads TGTGCCAGCAGTCGGACAGCCCGTCTCTCTGGAAACACCATATATTTT. This codes for CASSRTARLSGNTIYF.

J is TRBJ2-5 and V is TRBV7-9; no reliable D call. Germline assignment: CDR1 SEHNR and CDR2 FQNEAQ (reference sequence). The length of the CDR3 is 14 residues. V dropped 1 base and J dropped 7 bases, with 13 bases sitting between them. The CDR3 sequence: CASSLGSPLGTQYF. The DNA of the CDR3 is TGTGCCAGCAGCTTAGGTAGCCCTTTGGGGACCCAGTACTTC.

Note on this clone: This sample also contains other DNA sequences that code for the same CDR3. The chain recombines TRBV28 with TRBJ1-5; D is uncertain. V lost 3 bases, J lost 7 bases, and 10 bases lay in between. The V gene's germline CDR1 is MDHEN and CDR2 SYDVKM. This CDR3 is built from 13 residues. The CDR3 DNA sequence: TGTGCCAGCAGTTTTCCAGGTCTGCAGCCCCAGCATTTT. Its protein product is CASSFPGLQPQHF. The variable domain in full, completed from reference TRBV28 and TRBJ1-5, reads DVKVTQSSRYLVKRTGEKVFLECVQDMDHENMFWYRQDPGLGLRLIYFSYDVKMKEKGDIPEGYSVSREKKERFSLILESASTNQTSMYLCASSFPGLQPQHFGDGTRLSIL.

The chain employs TRBV28 and TRBJ1-2, with a weak D call TRBD1 (5 bases). V was trimmed by 8 bases and J by 1 base, leaving 20 bases between them. Germline V CDR1 and CDR2: MDHEN, SYDVKM. This CDR3 spans 16 amino acids. The CDR3 DNA reads TGTGCCAGCTCTACCTGGGAGCAAGGGGATAACTATGGCTACACCTTC. Protein sequence: CASSTWEQGDNYGYTF.

This clone was observed once. This chain uses TRBV7-2 with TRBJ2-7; a possible D gene is TRBD1 (5 bases). Trimming left V 1 base short and J 2 bases short, with 15 bases between. There are 16 residues in the CDR3. Germline V gives CDR1 SGHTA, CDR2 FQGNSA. CDR3 coding DNA: TGTGCCAGCAGCTTAGGAAAGGGGCTTGATCCCTACGAGCAGTACTTC. It specifies CASSLGKGLDPYEQYF.

This clone was seen a single time. The chain joins TRBV19 to TRBJ2-2; tentative D call: TRBD2 (5 bases). CDR1 LNHDA and CDR2 SQIVND come from the germline V gene (reference sequence). The germline V and J ends were trimmed by 4 bases and 5 bases, with 8 bases remaining between them. The CDR3 is 13 residues long. CDR3 bases: TGTGCCAGTAGTACTAGCTGGACCGGGGAGCTGTTTTTT. Amino acids: CASSTSWTGELFF.

The chain links TRBV2 to TRBJ1-2; 7 nucleotides align to TRBD1. From germline, CDR1 is SNHLY and CDR2 FYNNEI. The V segment lost 6 bases and the J segment 4 bases; nucleotides outside the gene matches: 5. The CDR3 has 13 residues. The CDR3 coding sequence is TGTGCCAGCAGCGCGGGACAGCTCTATGGCTACACCTTC. Its translation is CASSAGQLYGYTF.

V and J are TRBV15 and TRBJ2-1; 7 nucleotides agree with TRBD1. The CDR3 has 13 amino acids. Germline V CDR1 and CDR2: LNHNV, YYDKDF (reference sequence). V was clipped by 6 bases and J by 7 bases; unmatched bases: 6. The CDR3 loop reads CATSLDRRNEQFF. In DNA form, the CDR3 reads TGTGCCACCAGTCTGGACAGGCGGAATGAGCAGTTCTTC.

This chain connects TRBV6-5 to TRBJ1-2; D unresolved. The germline V gene has CDR1 MNHEY and CDR2 SVGAGI. Trimming took off 0 bases at V and 5 bases at J, with 7 bases between the two ends. This CDR3 is built from 13 residues. The CDR3 nucleotides read TGTGCCAGCAGTTACTCCCCGCAGTATGGCTACACCTTC. It specifies CASSYSPQYGYTF.